This T cell receptor beta chain was captured in a study of blood T cell repertoires in COVID-19. The CDR3 length is 16 residues. Germline lookup yields CDR1 SGHNT and CDR2 YYREEE (reference sequence). With V trimmed by 5 bases and J by 8 bases, 10 bases remained unmatched. The table came from immunoSEQ multiplex PCR; TCRdb's copy has only in-frame clones and leaves some out. The sample records roughly 250,000 clones, 84% being singletons. This chain joins TRBV5-4 and TRBJ2-1, with 13 positions matching TRBD2. Material for sequencing was peripheral blood. This receptor was taken from a man aged 50-60 years with acute or convalescent COVID-19. CDR3 DNA: TGTGCCAGCAGTCTCAAACTAGCGGGAGGGGTCGATGAGCAGTTCTTC. This sequence encodes CASSLKLAGGVDEQFF.